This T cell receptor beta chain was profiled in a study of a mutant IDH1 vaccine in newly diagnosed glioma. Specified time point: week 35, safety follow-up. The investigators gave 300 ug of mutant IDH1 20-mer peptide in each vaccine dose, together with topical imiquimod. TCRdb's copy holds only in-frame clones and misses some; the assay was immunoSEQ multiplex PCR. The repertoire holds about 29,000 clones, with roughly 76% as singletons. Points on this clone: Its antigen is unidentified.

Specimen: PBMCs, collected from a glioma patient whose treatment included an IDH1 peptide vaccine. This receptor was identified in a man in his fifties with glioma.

The chain's CDR3 is CASSYLQGQPQHF. The CDR3 DNA reads TGTGCCAGCAGTTACTTGCAGGGTCAGCCCCAGCATTTT. V is TRBV6-6 and J is TRBJ1-5, with a tentative D call TRBD1 (5 bases). This CDR3 comprises 13 residues. V gave up 1 base and J gave up 6 bases, with 7 bases separating them. The germline V gene has CDR1 MNHNY and CDR2 SVGAGI (reference sequence).